Listed here is a single T cell receptor (beta chain). The antigen is undetermined. This CDR3 is also generated by other DNA sequences in the sample. The germline CDR1 and CDR2 sequences are MDHEN and SYDVKM. The CDR3 runs to 15 residues. With 3 bases removed from V and 0 bases from J, the gap between germline ends came to 9 bases. The entry originates in a study of OX40 agonist ivuxolimab in advanced cancers. Regarding the study as a whole: CD8+ T cells were the subset that, on average, had more expanded clones than CD4+.

The assay was immunoSEQ multiplex PCR, and TCRdb's table has in-frame clones only and misses some. Seen here are 65,000 to 80,000 clones, 75% to 85% observed once, and the top ten hold about 7.9%. The TCR was taken from an adult with an advanced solid tumor such as melanoma, head and neck, liver or kidney cancer. This rearrangement joins TRBV28 to TRBJ2-1; D tentatively fits TRBD1 or TRBD2 (5 bases each). The source was CD4+ or CD8+ T cells sorted from blood, collected in a trial of the OX40 agonist ivuxolimab. The CDR3 DNA reads TGTGCCAGCAGTTTGTGGGGGAGCTCCTACAATGAGCAGTTCTTC. As protein: CASSLWGSSYNEQFF.